The 32 T cell receptor beta chains below come from one sample, sequenced in a study of blood T cell repertoires in COVID-19 (dated by TCRdb to 2020 to 2021). The method behind the library was the immunoSEQ multiplex PCR assay. The clones in this table, taken by TCRdb from immuneACCESS, are in-frame only. Not every clone is retained; where verified, under half of the shortfall comes from an unresolved V gene, and the cause of the rest is unknown. This sample is represented by 60,000 to 75,000 clones; more than 75% of them were singletons. Jointly, the top ten make up 45% to 65% of the sample. Sequenced sample: peripheral blood. These receptors were obtained from a woman older than 75 with acute or convalescent COVID-19.

The chain links TRBV2 to TRBJ2-2, with 9 bases matching TRBD2. V trimming: 6 bases; J trimming: 3 bases; junction bases outside the gene matches: 5. The CDR3 has 15 residues. CDR1 and CDR2 from the germline V gene are SNHLY and FYNNEI. The CDR3 here is CASRGREGDTGELFF. As DNA, the CDR3 is TGTGCCAGCAGGGGGCGGGAGGGCGACACCGGGGAGCTGTTTTTT.

The V gene is TRBV7-9, the J gene TRBJ2-2; 9 nucleotides match TRBD2. V lost 5 bases to trimming and J lost 4 bases; unmatched junction nucleotides: 8. This CDR3 is built from 16 residues. Germline CDR1 SEHNR, CDR2 FQNEAQ (reference sequence). CDR3 region: CASSPPGLASTGELFF. Written as DNA, the CDR3 is TGTGCCAGCAGCCCGCCCGGACTAGCGAGCACCGGGGAGCTGTTTTTT.

The V gene is TRBV6-5, the J gene TRBJ2-2, with 11 bases fitting TRBD1. Per germline, CDR1 MNHEY and CDR2 SVGAGI. The J segment lost 6 bases and the V segment lost 5 bases, leaving 5 bases of the junction unmatched. CDR3 length equals 15 residues. The CDR3 nucleotides are TGTGCCAGCAGTAAGGACAGGGGGCGGGCCGGGGAGCTGTTTTTT. It translates to CASSKDRGRAGELFF.

This clone was seen a few times. J is TRBJ2-2 and V is TRBV2; possible D gene TRBD2, 6 bases. Germline loops: CDR1 SNHLY, CDR2 FYNNEI. The length of the CDR3 is 15 residues. With 8 bases removed from V and 6 bases from J, the gap between germline ends came to 19 bases. In DNA, the CDR3 is TGTGCCAGCCAATCGCCGGGAGTTGGGTCCGGGGAGCTGTTTTTT. Protein: CASQSPGVGSGELFF.

This rearrangement joins TRBV12-3 or TRBV12-4 to TRBJ2-4, with no clear D. The V gene lost 7 bases and the J gene lost 5 bases, with 9 bases spanning the gap. This CDR3 has 12 residues. Here the CDR3 DNA reads TGTGCCAGCAACGACGGAGAAAACATTCAGTACTTC. This encodes CASNDGENIQYF.

The chain couples TRBV3-1 (or the pseudogene TRBV3-2) to TRBJ2-5; D might be TRBD1 (5 bases). CDR1 and CDR2 (germline): LGHDT, YNNKEL (reference sequence). V was shortened by 1 base and J by 2 bases, with 14 bases between the two germline ends. The CDR3 sequence is 16 residues long. In nucleotides, the CDR3 is TGTGCCAGCAGCCAAGGTTTAGCAGGGTATCAAGAGACCCAGTACTTC. It translates to CASSQGLAGYQETQYF.

The chain carries TRBV21-1 and TRBJ2-4; TRBD1 was called by the table and not checked on the DNA. TRBV21-1 is assigned pseudogene status. The CDR3 totals 14 residues. CDR3 amino acids: CASRPGQGVLGKYF. For the CDR3, the DNA is TGTGCCAGCAGACCGGGACAGGGGGTTCTGGGGAAGTACTTC.

This clone was seen a few times. This chain links TRBV6-5 with TRBJ2-1; tentative D call: TRBD1 (6 bases). V was clipped by 6 bases and J by 4 bases, with 13 bases between them. The CDR3 covers 14 residues. Per germline, CDR1 MNHEY and CDR2 SVGAGI. The CDR3 bases are TGTGCCAGCAGCCGGACAGCCAAATACAATGAGCAGTTCTTC. Translating it yields CASSRTAKYNEQFF.

The rearrangement uses TRBV9 and TRBJ2-1; 10 bases agree with TRBD2. The V segment lost 0 bases and the J segment 7 bases; nucleotides outside the gene matches: 7. The germline V gene has CDR1 SGDLS and CDR2 YYNGEE. The CDR3 is made up of 16 amino acids. The CDR3 is CASSVGASGSINEQFF. CDR3 DNA sequence: TGTGCCAGCAGCGTAGGGGCTAGCGGGAGTATTAATGAGCAGTTCTTC. Variable domain in full (rest from reference TRBV9 and TRBJ2-1): DSGVTQTPKHLITATGQRVTLRCSPRSGDLSVYWYQQSLDQGLQFLIQYYNGEERAKGNILERFSAQQFPDLHSELNLSSLELGDSALYFCASSVGASGSINEQFFGPGTRLTVL.

J is TRBJ1-4 and V is TRBV28; D uncertain. The V gene lost 5 bases and the J gene lost 4 bases, with 20 bases spanning the gap. Germline-derived CDR1 and CDR2 are MDHEN and SYDVKM. There are 17 residues in the CDR3. The CDR3 loop reads CASSQSHLGSDNEKLFF. The CDR3 DNA reads TGTGCCAGCAGTCAATCCCATCTCGGGAGCGATAATGAAAAACTGTTTTTT. Drawing the rest from reference TRBV28 and TRBJ1-4, the complete variable domain is DVKVTQSSRYLVKRTGEKVFLECVQDMDHENMFWYRQDPGLGLRLIYFSYDVKMKEKGDIPEGYSVSREKKERFSLILESASTNQTSMYLCASSQSHLGSDNEKLFFGSGTQLSVL.

The rearrangement links TRBV28 to TRBJ1-1; no clear D gene. Germline V gene lookup returns CDR1 MDHEN and CDR2 SYDVKM. The CDR3 spans 22 residues. Trimming cost V 4 bases and J 1 base, with 34 bases left between them. In nucleotides, the CDR3 is TGTGCCAGCAGTTCCCCATCCTTTAAGGCCCGCGACCGTCGAACGGGGAACACTGAAGCTTTCTTT. Translation gives CASSSPSFKARDRRTGNTEAFF.

The chain uses TRBV20-1 and TRBJ1-5; D is unresolved. CDR1 is DFQATT, CDR2 SNEGSKA, per germline (reference sequence). Trimming removed 3 bases at V and 1 base at J, with 10 bases between. The CDR3 totals 14 residues. The CDR3 DNA reads TGCAGTGCTAGTGATCGGCGGAGCAATCAGCCCCAGCATTTT. Translated, it gives CSASDRRSNQPQHF.

This chain connects TRBV6-4 to TRBJ1-1, with D perhaps matching TRBD1 (5 bases). CDR3 length equals 13 residues. The V and J ends lost 7 bases and 5 bases respectively, with 14 bases between them. CDR1 and CDR2 (germline): MRHNA, SNTAGT. CDR3 nucleotide sequence: TGTGCCAGCACAGAACAGGCGGGAACTGAAGCTTTCTTT. It yields the protein CASTEQAGTEAFF.

The V call is TRBV7-2, the J call TRBJ2-4, with D tentatively TRBD2 (7 bases). From germline, CDR1 is SGHTA and CDR2 FQGNSA. With 5 bases removed from V and 6 bases from J, the gap between germline ends came to 14 bases. The CDR3 runs 14 residues. CDR3 sequence: CASSQQGGGNIQYF. In DNA form, the CDR3 reads TGTGCCAGCAGCCAACAGGGAGGGGGAAACATTCAGTACTTC.

This chain links TRBV11-2 with TRBJ1-5, with unresolved D. V was cut by 4 bases and J by 6 bases, with 10 bases left in between. Germline loops: CDR1 SGHAT, CDR2 FQNNGV. This CDR3 comprises 13 residues. The CDR3 DNA reads TGTGCCAGCAGCTCAACCGCGGCTCAGCCCCAGCATTTT. Translation gives CASSSTAAQPQHF. The whole variable domain, remainder taken from reference TRBV11-2 and TRBJ1-5, is EAGVAQSPRYKIIEKRQSVAFWCNPISGHATLYWYQQILGQGPKLLIQFQNNGVVDDSQLPKDRFSAERLKGVDSTLKIQPAKLEDSAVYLCASSSTAAQPQHFGDGTRLSIL.

The chain links TRBV27 to TRBJ2-7; the D gene is possibly TRBD2 (6 bases). The length of the CDR3 is 13 residues. The germline V gene encodes CDR1 MNHEY and CDR2 SMNVEV (reference sequence). Trimming cost V 4 bases and J 3 bases, with 10 bases left between them. CDR3 protein: CASSWGLYYEQYF. CDR3 nucleotides: TGTGCCAGCAGTTGGGGACTTTACTACGAGCAGTACTTC.

This rearrangement joins TRBV5-1 to TRBJ2-5; D possibly corresponds to TRBD1 (6 bases). CDR1 and CDR2 from the germline V gene are SGHRS and YFSETQ. There are 13 residues in the CDR3. V lost 5 bases and J lost 1, with 9 bases in between. This CDR3 reads CASRGRGQETQYF. Here the CDR3 DNA reads TGCGCCAGCAGGGGCAGGGGCCAAGAGACCCAGTACTTC. The full variable domain, in which reference TRBV5-1 and TRBJ2-5 provide the parts outside the CDR3, is KAGVTQTPRYLIKTRGQQVTLSCSPISGHRSVSWYQQTPGQGLQFLFEYFSETQRNKGNFPGRFSGRQFSNSRSEMNVSTLELGDSALYLCASRGRGQETQYFGPGTRLLVL.

The chain combines TRBV10-3 with TRBJ1-1; 8 nucleotides agree with TRBD1. Germline trimming cut 6 bases from V and 5 bases from J; bases unmatched to any gene: 8. The CDR3 is 14 amino acids. Germline loops: CDR1 ENHRY, CDR2 SYGVKD. CDR3 coding DNA: TGTGCCATCAGGGACAGGGTTGAGGGGACTGAAGCTTTCTTT. Translating it yields CAIRDRVEGTEAFF.

The chain is built from TRBV14 and TRBJ1-4, with D tentatively TRBD1 (5 bases). The CDR3 runs 18 residues. In germline, CDR1 is SGHDN, CDR2 FVKESK. V was cut by 3 bases and J by 0 bases, with 17 bases left in between. CDR3 sequence (DNA): TGTGCCAGCAGCCAGGAGTCACAGGTTCGCGCAACTAATGAAAAACTGTTTTTT. Translated: CASSQESQVRATNEKLFF.

A few counts support this clone. V is TRBV7-2 and J is TRBJ1-1, with D perhaps matching TRBD1 (6 bases). CDR1 is SGHTA and CDR2 is FQGNSA in the germline V gene. The CDR3 runs 15 residues. V dropped 5 bases and J dropped 1 base, with 14 bases sitting between them. CDR3 nucleotide sequence: TGTGCCAGCAGCCCGAGGGGGGGCCGGAACACTGAAGCTTTCTTT. It translates to CASSPRGGRNTEAFF. Together with reference TRBV7-2 and TRBJ1-1, the CDR3 gives the full variable domain: GAGVSQSPSNKVTEKGKDVELRCDPISGHTALYWYRQSLGQGLEFLIYFQGNSAPDKSGLPSDRFSAERTGGSVSTLTIQRTQQEDSAVYLCASSPRGGRNTEAFFGQGTRLTVV.

The sample holds one count of this clone. The chain links TRBV21-1 to TRBJ2-7; TRBD2 reflects the table's D call only, with no check against the DNA. TRBV21-1 is termed a pseudogene. The CDR3 is made up of 16 amino acids. CDR3 residues: CASSMGVPGVSYEQYF. CDR3 DNA sequence: TGTGCCAGCAGCATGGGGGTTCCGGGGGTCTCCTACGAGCAGTACTTC.

The sample holds a few counts of this clone. The rearrangement uses TRBV5-5 and TRBJ2-6; D is undetermined. V was trimmed by 0 bases and J by 0 bases, leaving 10 bases between them. The germline CDR1 and CDR2 sequences are SGHKS and YYEKEE (reference sequence). The length of the CDR3 is 17 residues. The CDR3 DNA is TGTGCCAGCAGCTTGGAGCCTCGGGTCTCTGGGGCCAACGTCCTGACTTTC. Protein sequence: CASSLEPRVSGANVLTF.

The chain links TRBV5-1 to TRBJ2-1; tentative D call: TRBD2 (6 bases). CDR1 and CDR2 (germline): SGHRS, YFSETQ. This CDR3 is built from 16 residues. The ends were cut back, 3 bases at V and 2 bases at J, with 15 bases in the middle. The CDR3 sequence: CASSSRGRGTYNEQFF. For the CDR3, the DNA is TGCGCCAGCAGCTCCCGAGGGCGGGGTACCTACAATGAGCAGTTCTTC.

V gene TRBV6-4 combines with J gene TRBJ2-1; 13 bases are shared with TRBD2. This CDR3 is built from 15 residues. V shed 5 bases, J shed 6 bases, and the junction held 4 bases outside the gene matches. Per the germline V gene, CDR1 is MRHNA and CDR2 is SNTAGT. CDR3 amino acids: CASSRTSGRSNEQFF. The CDR3 DNA follows: TGTGCCAGCAGTCGGACTAGCGGGAGATCCAATGAGCAGTTCTTC.

This clone occurred a few times. The J gene is TRBJ1-5, the V gene TRBV7-2; 8 bases line up with TRBD1. The CDR3 contains 15 residues. Trimming removed 5 bases from V and 5 bases from J; junction bases left unmatched: 8. Per germline, CDR1 SGHTA and CDR2 FQGNSA. The CDR3 DNA sequence: TGTGCCAGCAGCCCGACAGGGGCTGCCTATCAGCCCCAGCATTTT. It encodes CASSPTGAAYQPQHF.

This chain joins TRBV4-2 and TRBJ2-3, with a possible D match to TRBD2 (6 bases). With 3 bases removed from V and 3 bases from J, the gap between germline ends came to 13 bases. Germline assignment: CDR1 LGHNA and CDR2 YNFKEQ. CDR3 size: 15 residues. The CDR3 sequence: CASSQGEAGTDTQYF. The CDR3, as DNA: TGTGCCAGCAGCCAGGGGGAGGCGGGAACAGATACGCAGTATTTT.

V is TRBV6-5 and J is TRBJ1-3, with D perhaps matching TRBD1 (5 bases). The CDR3 consists of 16 residues. V lost 2 bases to trimming and J lost 0 bases, with 11 bases between them. Germline CDR1 and CDR2: MNHEY and SVGAGI. This chain's CDR3 is CASSYGDFNSGNTIYF. CDR3 nucleotide sequence: TGTGCCAGCAGTTACGGGGACTTTAACTCTGGAAACACCATATATTTT.

The CDR3 coding sequence is TGTGCCAGCAGCTTGGAGAACAGAAACTATGGCTACACCTTC. Protein: CASSLENRNYGYTF. The rearrangement uses TRBV5-6 and TRBJ1-2; no definite D call. CDR1 and CDR2 from the germline V gene are SGHDT and YYEEEE. The germline V and J ends were trimmed by 0 bases and 2 bases, with 8 bases remaining between them. The CDR3 extends over 14 amino acids. Looking up the rest from reference TRBV5-6 and TRBJ1-2 gives the full variable domain: DAGVTQSPTHLIKTRGQQVTLRCSPKSGHDTVSWYQQALGQGPQFIFQYYEEEERQRGNFPDRFSGHQFPNYSSELNVNALLLGDSALYLCASSLENRNYGYTFGSGTRLTVV.

The CDR3 bases are TGTGCCAGCAGTTTAAGAGGGGGACAGTCAAGGTACACCTTC. Residues: CASSLRGGQSRYTF. The chain employs TRBV28 and TRBJ1-2, with TRBD1 identical over 7 bases. CDR1 and CDR2 (germline): MDHEN, SYDVKM. V was clipped by 2 bases and J by 11 bases; unmatched bases: 11. The CDR3 sequence is 14 residues long.

As DNA, the CDR3 is TGTGCCAGCAGCTTACTAGCGGTCCCTCCCTACAATGAGCAGTTCTTC. Amino acid sequence: CASSLLAVPPYNEQFF. The gene calls are TRBV7-9 and TRBJ2-1; 7 positions match TRBD2. CDR1 is SEHNR and CDR2 is FQNEAQ in the germline V gene (reference sequence). With 2 bases clipped from V and 2 bases from J, the junction kept 6 bases outside the gene matches. The CDR3 totals 16 residues.

This clone showed up just a few times. V usage is TRBV3-1 (or the pseudogene TRBV3-2) and J usage is TRBJ1-2, with 7 positions matching TRBD1. The germline gives CDR1 LGHDT, CDR2 YNNKEL (reference sequence). CDR3 size: 14 residues. Unmatched junction bases numbered 4, after V lost 0 bases and J lost 6 bases. CDR3: CASSQDYRGNGYTF. CDR3 DNA sequence: TGTGCCAGCAGCCAAGATTACAGGGGTAATGGCTACACCTTC.

The J gene is TRBJ2-1, the V gene TRBV5-3, with a weak D call TRBD1 (5 bases). TRBV5-3 belongs to the ORF category, with a function that is uncertain. The CDR3 is 16 residues long. V was cut by 1 base and J by 7 bases, with 18 bases left in between. The CDR3 region is CARSLMGQGEGNEQFF. Here the CDR3 DNA reads TGTGCCAGAAGCTTGATGGGCCAGGGCGAAGGGAATGAGCAGTTCTTC.